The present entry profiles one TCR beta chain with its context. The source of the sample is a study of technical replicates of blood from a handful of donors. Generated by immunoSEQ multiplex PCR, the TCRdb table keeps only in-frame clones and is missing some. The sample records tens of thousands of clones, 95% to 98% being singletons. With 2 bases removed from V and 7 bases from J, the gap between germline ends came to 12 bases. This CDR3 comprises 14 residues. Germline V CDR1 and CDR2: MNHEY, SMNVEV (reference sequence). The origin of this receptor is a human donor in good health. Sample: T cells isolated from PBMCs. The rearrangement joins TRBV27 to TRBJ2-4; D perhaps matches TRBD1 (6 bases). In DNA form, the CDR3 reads TGTGCCAGCAGTTTAAAACAACAGGGCAACATTCAGTACTTC. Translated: CASSLKQQGNIQYF.